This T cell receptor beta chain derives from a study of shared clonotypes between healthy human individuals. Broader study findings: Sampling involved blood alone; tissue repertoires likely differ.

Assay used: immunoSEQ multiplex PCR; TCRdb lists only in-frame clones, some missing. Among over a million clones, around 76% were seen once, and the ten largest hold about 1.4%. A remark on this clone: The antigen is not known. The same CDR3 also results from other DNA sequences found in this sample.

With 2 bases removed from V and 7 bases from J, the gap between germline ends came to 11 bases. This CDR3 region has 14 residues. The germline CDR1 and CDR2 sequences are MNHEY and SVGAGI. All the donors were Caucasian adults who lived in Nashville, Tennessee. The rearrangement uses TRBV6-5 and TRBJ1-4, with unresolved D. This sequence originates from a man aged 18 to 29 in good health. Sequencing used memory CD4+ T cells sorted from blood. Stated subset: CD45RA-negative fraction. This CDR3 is CASSYGGVGEKLFF. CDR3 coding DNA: TGTGCCAGCAGTTACGGCGGGGTTGGTGAAAAACTGTTTTTT.